One and the same sample provided the 20 T cell receptor beta chains below, sequenced in a study of T cell changes during pregnancy in multiple sclerosis. Profiling relied on immunoSEQ multiplex PCR, and the TCRdb table lists in-frame clones only, not all of them. This repertoire shows about 98,000 clones, 90% to 95% found once; its top ten account for approximately 2.2%. This sample comprised peripheral blood, obtained after pregnancy. The source is a female donor in good health, enrolled as a control in a pregnancy study.

The chain recombines TRBV4-1 with TRBJ2-5; possible D gene TRBD1, 6 bases. Germline V gene lookup returns CDR1 MGHRA and CDR2 YSYEKL. The CDR3 totals 14 residues. Trimming pared 3 bases from V and 0 bases from J, leaving 8 bases between. CDR3 residues: CASSQRTDQETQYF. The CDR3 DNA is TGCGCCAGCAGCCAGCGGACAGACCAAGAGACCCAGTACTTC.

The CDR3 reads CASSLGVAGVNTGELFF. CDR3 nucleotides: TGTGCCAGCAGCTTGGGGGTAGCGGGAGTTAACACCGGGGAGCTGTTTTTT. This chain links TRBV5-4 with TRBJ2-2, with TRBD2 identical over 9 bases. V gave up 0 bases and J gave up 2 bases; unmatched junction bases: 5. Per the germline V gene, CDR1 is SGHNT and CDR2 is YYREEE (reference sequence). The CDR3 covers 17 residues.

The chain uses TRBV27 and TRBJ1-1; D not resolved. V lost 4 bases and J 3 bases, leaving 9 bases between the germline ends. CDR1 is MNHEY, CDR2 SMNVEV, per germline (reference sequence). The CDR3 extends over 13 amino acids. This CDR3 is CASSYRGYTEAFF. The CDR3 coding sequence is TGTGCCAGCAGTTATCGAGGGTACACTGAAGCTTTCTTT.

This chain uses TRBV10-3 with TRBJ2-1; 10 bases agree with TRBD2. Germline V gene data show CDR1 as ENHRY and CDR2 as SYGVKD. This CDR3 is 15 amino acids long. With 3 bases clipped from V and 5 bases from J, the junction kept 4 bases outside the gene matches. This CDR3 is CAISDQLAGDNEQFF. The CDR3 bases are TGTGCCATCAGTGACCAGCTAGCGGGGGACAATGAGCAGTTCTTC.

This clone is a singleton in its sample. This chain uses TRBV28 with TRBJ2-7; 11 positions agree with TRBD1. Trimming took 3 bases from V and 4 from J; bases not matched to a gene: 5. The CDR3 totals 15 residues. Germline V gene sequence: CDR1 MDHEN, CDR2 SYDVKM. DNA for the CDR3: TGTGCCAGCAGTTTCGGGGGACAGGGGGTGTACGAGCAGTACTTC. This sequence encodes CASSFGGQGVYEQYF.

The chain is built from TRBV6-1 and TRBJ2-3; 9 nucleotides align to TRBD2. After removal of 3 bases from V and 5 bases from J, the junction contained 18 bases not matched to a gene. The CDR3 has 19 residues. Per germline, CDR1 MNHNS and CDR2 SASEGT. Here the CDR3 DNA reads TGTGCCAGCAGTGACACACTAACTTGGACTAGCGATAGTGGAGATACGCAGTATTTT. Translation: CASSDTLTWTSDSGDTQYF.

The gene calls are TRBV7-9 and TRBJ1-2; D possibly corresponds to TRBD1 (6 bases). This CDR3 region has 14 residues. V was clipped by 5 bases and J by 8 bases, with 18 bases between them. CDR1 and CDR2 from the germline V gene are SEHNR and FQNEAQ (reference sequence). The CDR3 sequence is CASSQISGGGGYTF. Written as DNA, the CDR3 is TGTGCCAGCAGCCAAATTAGCGGGGGCGGAGGCTACACCTTC.

This chain links TRBV19 with TRBJ2-7; 7 nucleotides line up with TRBD1. This CDR3 is 15 amino acids long. Germline V gene sequence: CDR1 LNHDA, CDR2 SQIVND (reference sequence). Trimming at V came to 5 bases and at J to 2 bases, leaving 9 bases not matched to a gene. CDR3: CASSLTSGTAYEQYF. The CDR3 nucleotides are TGTGCCAGTAGTCTCACCTCCGGGACAGCCTACGAGCAGTACTTC.

The V and J genes are TRBV6-4 and TRBJ1-2, with 10 positions matching TRBD1. From germline, CDR1 is MRHNA and CDR2 SNTAGT. V lost 6 bases and J lost 4; bases outside the gene matches: 5. The CDR3 consists of 14 residues. The CDR3 is CASRPGQGPYGYTF. CDR3 DNA: TGTGCCAGCAGACCGGGACAGGGGCCCTATGGCTACACCTTC.

The chain joins TRBV28 to TRBJ1-2; D call uncertain. This CDR3 spans 13 amino acids. The V gene lost 5 bases and the J gene lost 2 bases, with 9 bases spanning the gap. Germline V gene lookup returns CDR1 MDHEN and CDR2 SYDVKM. The CDR3, as DNA: TGTGCCAGCAGTGTCGGTCCCAACTATGGCTACACCTTC. Translating it yields CASSVGPNYGYTF.

The genes are TRBV25-1 and TRBJ2-1; TRBD2 is a possible D gene (6 bases). The V gene's germline CDR1 is MGHDK and CDR2 SYGVNS. The CDR3 has 14 residues. With 4 bases removed from V and 2 bases from J, the gap between germline ends came to 9 bases. The CDR3 sequence is CASSAAGTYNEQFF. The CDR3 coding sequence is TGTGCCAGCAGTGCAGCGGGTACCTACAATGAGCAGTTCTTC.

The V and J genes are TRBV6-1 and TRBJ1-5, with a tentative D call TRBD1 (5 bases). Germline loops: CDR1 MNHNS, CDR2 SASEGT. V lost 6 bases and J lost 3, with 9 bases in between. This CDR3 region has 13 residues. The CDR3 spells CASRGGDNQPQHF. The CDR3 nucleotides read TGTGCCAGCAGGGGGGGGGACAATCAGCCCCAGCATTTT.

This clone appeared a single time. V is TRBV19 and J is TRBJ2-3, with 13 bases aligning to TRBD2. There are 16 residues in the CDR3. Germline CDR1 is LNHDA and CDR2 is SQIVND (reference sequence). The trim removed 5 bases at V and 2 bases at J, leaving 4 bases unmatched. The CDR3 loop is CASSAGTSGNTDTQYF. DNA for the CDR3: TGTGCCAGTAGTGCCGGGACTAGCGGGAACACAGATACGCAGTATTTT.

The chain couples TRBV28 to TRBJ2-5; D is unclear. Germline CDR1 is MDHEN and CDR2 is SYDVKM. This CDR3 has 12 residues. V was shortened by 4 bases and J by 7 bases, with 10 bases between the two germline ends. The CDR3 sequence is CASSWYSGTQYF. CDR3 coding DNA: TGTGCCAGCAGTTGGTATTCCGGGACCCAGTACTTC. Based on the CDR3 plus reference TRBV28 and TRBJ2-5, the full variable domain is DVKVTQSSRYLVKRTGEKVFLECVQDMDHENMFWYRQDPGLGLRLIYFSYDVKMKEKGDIPEGYSVSREKKERFSLILESASTNQTSMYLCASSWYSGTQYFGPGTRLLVL.

The J gene is TRBJ2-1, the V gene TRBV28; D remains unclear. This CDR3 contains 13 residues. V lost 3 bases, J lost 4 bases, and 7 bases lay in between. Germline values: CDR1 MDHEN, CDR2 SYDVKM. The CDR3 nucleotides are TGTGCCAGCAGTTTGTCAGTTTACAATGAGCAGTTCTTC. This sequence encodes CASSLSVYNEQFF.

This clone was detected only once. The J gene is TRBJ2-7, the V gene TRBV5-1, with 8 bases that match TRBD1. This CDR3 comprises 16 residues. Germline CDR1 SGHRS, CDR2 YFSETQ. The V segment lost 1 base and the J segment 4 bases; nucleotides outside the gene matches: 10. DNA of the CDR3: TGCGCCAGCAGCTTGACCTCCGGGACAGGATATTACGAGCAGTACTTC. The encoded protein is CASSLTSGTGYYEQYF.

V is TRBV5-8 and J is TRBJ2-6, with D possibly TRBD2 on 6 matching bases. Germline-derived CDR1 and CDR2 are SGHTS and YDEGEE. V was pared by 4 bases and J by 0 bases, with 14 bases between. This CDR3 region has 17 residues. CDR3 amino acids: CASSQGTPNSGANVLTF. CDR3 nucleotides: TGTGCCAGCAGCCAAGGGACTCCGAACTCTGGGGCCAACGTCCTGACTTTC. The whole variable domain, filled in from reference TRBV5-8 and TRBJ2-6, reads EAGVTQSPTHLIKTRGQQATLRCSPISGHTSVYWYQQALGLGLQFLLWYDEGEERNRGNFPPRFSGRQFPNYSSELNVNALELEDSALYLCASSQGTPNSGANVLTFGAGSRLTVL.

This sequence joins TRBV30 and TRBJ2-3, with 7 bases identical to TRBD2. Per the germline V gene, CDR1 is GTSNPN and CDR2 is SVGIG (reference sequence). V dropped 4 bases and J dropped 1; count of bases not matched to a gene: 8. CDR3 size: 15 residues. The CDR3 DNA follows: TGTGCCTGGACCATTGGGGGGGTCGGCACAGATACGCAGTATTTT. It encodes CAWTIGGVGTDTQYF.

This chain uses TRBV28 with TRBJ1-2; D might be TRBD1 (5 bases). V shed 6 bases and J shed 6 bases, with 17 bases lying between them. The CDR3 has 14 amino acids. Per germline, CDR1 MDHEN and CDR2 SYDVKM. The CDR3 DNA is TGTGCCAGCAGCGGCCCGTCAGGGCCCCATGGCTACACCTTC. It is translated as CASSGPSGPHGYTF.

The rearrangement joins TRBV4-1 to TRBJ1-1; possible D gene TRBD1, 6 bases. The CDR3 extends over 14 amino acids. The V gene lost 4 bases and the J gene lost 3 bases, with 12 bases spanning the gap. Germline CDR1 MGHRA, CDR2 YSYEKL. The CDR3 DNA sequence: TGCGCCAGCAGCCGGGTAGGGGGTGACACTGAAGCTTTCTTT. Translated: CASSRVGGDTEAFF.